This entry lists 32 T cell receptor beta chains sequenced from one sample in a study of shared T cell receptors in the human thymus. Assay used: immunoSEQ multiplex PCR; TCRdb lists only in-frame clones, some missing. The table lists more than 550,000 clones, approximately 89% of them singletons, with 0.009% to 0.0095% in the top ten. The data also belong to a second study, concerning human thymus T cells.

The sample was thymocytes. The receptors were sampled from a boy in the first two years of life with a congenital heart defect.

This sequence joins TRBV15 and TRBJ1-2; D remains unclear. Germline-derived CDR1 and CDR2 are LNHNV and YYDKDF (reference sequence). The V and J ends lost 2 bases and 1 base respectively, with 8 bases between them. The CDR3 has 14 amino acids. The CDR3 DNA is TGTGCCACCAGCAGATTCTCCCTTAACTATGGCTACACCTTC. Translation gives CATSRFSLNYGYTF.

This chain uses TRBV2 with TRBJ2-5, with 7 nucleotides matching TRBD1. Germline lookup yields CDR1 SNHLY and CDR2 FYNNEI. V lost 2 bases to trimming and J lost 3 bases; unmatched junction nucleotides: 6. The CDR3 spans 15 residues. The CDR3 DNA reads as TGTGCCAGCAGTGAAATTGAGGGGGCGGAAGAGACCCAGTACTTC. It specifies CASSEIEGAEETQYF. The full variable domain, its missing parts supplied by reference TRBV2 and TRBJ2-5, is EPEVTQTPSHQVTQMGQEVILRCVPISNHLYFYWYRQILGQKVEFLVSFYNNEISEKSEIFDDQFSVERPDGSNFTLKIRSTKLEDSAMYFCASSEIEGAEETQYFGPGTRLLVL.

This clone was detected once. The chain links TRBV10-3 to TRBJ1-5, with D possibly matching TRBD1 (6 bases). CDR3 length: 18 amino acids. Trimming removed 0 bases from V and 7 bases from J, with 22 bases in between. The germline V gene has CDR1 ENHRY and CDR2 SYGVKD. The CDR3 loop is CAISESISGQGPGQPQHF. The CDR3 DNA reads TGTGCCATCAGTGAGTCGATCTCGGGGCAGGGGCCAGGCCAGCCCCAGCATTTT.

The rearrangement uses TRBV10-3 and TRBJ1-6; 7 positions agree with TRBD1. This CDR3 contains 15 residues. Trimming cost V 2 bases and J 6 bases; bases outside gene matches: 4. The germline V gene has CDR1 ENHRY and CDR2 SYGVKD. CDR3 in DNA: TGTGCCATCAGTGAGAATGGACAGGCTAATTCACCCCTCCACTTT. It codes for CAISENGQANSPLHF.

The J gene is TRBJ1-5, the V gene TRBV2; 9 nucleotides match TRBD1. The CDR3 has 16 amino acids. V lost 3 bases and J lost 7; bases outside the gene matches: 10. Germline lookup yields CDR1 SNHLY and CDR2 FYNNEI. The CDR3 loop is CASSDNTGGREQPQHF. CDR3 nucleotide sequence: TGTGCCAGCAGTGATAATACAGGGGGCCGGGAACAGCCCCAGCATTTT.

The CDR3 DNA sequence: TGTGCCACATGCCGCGACAGGGGGGGACCCTACGAGCAGTACTTC. Amino acid sequence: CATCRDRGGPYEQYF. The chain joins TRBV5-4 to TRBJ2-7, with 9 bases fitting TRBD1. CDR3 size: 15 residues. The germline gives CDR1 SGHNT, CDR2 YYREEE (reference sequence). V dropped 9 bases and J dropped 2; count of bases not matched to a gene: 12.

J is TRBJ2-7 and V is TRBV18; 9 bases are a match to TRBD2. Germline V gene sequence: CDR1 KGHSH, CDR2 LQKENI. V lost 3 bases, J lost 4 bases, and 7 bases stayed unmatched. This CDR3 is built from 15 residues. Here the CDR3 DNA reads TGTGCCAGCTCACCGTCGCTAGCGGGATGTTACGAGCAGTACTTC. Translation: CASSPSLAGCYEQYF.

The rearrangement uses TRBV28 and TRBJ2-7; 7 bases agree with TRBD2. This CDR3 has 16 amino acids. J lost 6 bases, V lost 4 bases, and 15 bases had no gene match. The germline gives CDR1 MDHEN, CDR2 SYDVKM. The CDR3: CASSSHGLEGAGEQYF. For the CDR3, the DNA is TGTGCCAGCAGTTCCCACGGACTAGAAGGTGCGGGCGAGCAGTACTTC.

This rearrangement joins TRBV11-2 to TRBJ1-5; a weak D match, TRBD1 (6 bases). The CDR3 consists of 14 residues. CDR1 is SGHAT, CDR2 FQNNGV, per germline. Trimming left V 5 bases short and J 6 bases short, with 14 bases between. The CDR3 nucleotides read TGTGCCAGCAGCGCTACAGGGTCCCCTCAGCCCCAGCATTTT. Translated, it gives CASSATGSPQPQHF.

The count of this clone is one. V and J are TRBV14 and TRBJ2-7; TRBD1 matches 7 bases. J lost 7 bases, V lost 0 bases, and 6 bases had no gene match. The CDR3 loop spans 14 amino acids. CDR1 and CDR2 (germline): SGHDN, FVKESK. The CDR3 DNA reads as TGTGCCAGCAGCCAAGAAGGGACAGCCCCTGAGCAGTACTTC. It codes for CASSQEGTAPEQYF.

The chain's CDR3 is CASSYRGNYGYTF. As DNA, the CDR3 is TGTGCCAGCAGCTACAGGGGTAACTATGGCTACACCTTC. The V gene is TRBV14, the J gene TRBJ1-2; the match to TRBD1 covers 7 bases. The CDR3 runs 13 residues. Germline V gene lookup returns CDR1 SGHDN and CDR2 FVKESK. Trimming took 5 bases from V and 1 from J; bases not matched to a gene: 1.

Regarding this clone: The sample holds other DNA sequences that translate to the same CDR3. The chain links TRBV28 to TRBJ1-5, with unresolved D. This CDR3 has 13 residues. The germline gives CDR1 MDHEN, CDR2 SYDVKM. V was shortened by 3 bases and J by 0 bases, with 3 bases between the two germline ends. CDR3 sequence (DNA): TGTGCCAGCAGTTTCTATAGCAATCAGCCCCAGCATTTT. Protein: CASSFYSNQPQHF.

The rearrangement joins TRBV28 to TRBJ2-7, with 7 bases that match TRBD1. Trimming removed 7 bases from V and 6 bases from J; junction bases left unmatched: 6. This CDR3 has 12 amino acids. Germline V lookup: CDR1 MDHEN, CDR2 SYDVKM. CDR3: CASTQDRREQYF. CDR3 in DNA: TGTGCCAGCACGCAGGACAGGCGCGAGCAGTACTTC. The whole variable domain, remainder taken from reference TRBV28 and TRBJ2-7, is DVKVTQSSRYLVKRTGEKVFLECVQDMDHENMFWYRQDPGLGLRLIYFSYDVKMKEKGDIPEGYSVSREKKERFSLILESASTNQTSMYLCASTQDRREQYFGPGTRLTVT.

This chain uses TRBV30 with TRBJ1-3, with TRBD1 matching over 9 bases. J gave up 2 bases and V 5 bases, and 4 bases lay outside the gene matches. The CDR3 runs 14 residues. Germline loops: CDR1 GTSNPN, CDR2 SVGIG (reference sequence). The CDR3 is CAWRQGVAGNTIYF. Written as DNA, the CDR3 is TGTGCCTGGCGACAGGGGGTAGCTGGAAACACCATATATTTT.

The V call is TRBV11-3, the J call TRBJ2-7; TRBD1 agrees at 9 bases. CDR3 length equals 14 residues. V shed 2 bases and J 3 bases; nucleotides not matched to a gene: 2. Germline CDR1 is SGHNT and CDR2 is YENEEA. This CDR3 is CASSLRTGDYEQYF. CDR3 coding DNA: TGTGCCAGCAGCTTAAGGACAGGGGACTACGAGCAGTACTTC.

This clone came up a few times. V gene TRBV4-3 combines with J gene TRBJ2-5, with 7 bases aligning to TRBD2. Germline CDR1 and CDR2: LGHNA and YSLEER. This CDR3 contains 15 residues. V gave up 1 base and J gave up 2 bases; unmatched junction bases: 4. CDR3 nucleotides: TGCGCCAGCAGCCAAGGGCGGACTAGTCAAGAGACCCAGTACTTC. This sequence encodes CASSQGRTSQETQYF.

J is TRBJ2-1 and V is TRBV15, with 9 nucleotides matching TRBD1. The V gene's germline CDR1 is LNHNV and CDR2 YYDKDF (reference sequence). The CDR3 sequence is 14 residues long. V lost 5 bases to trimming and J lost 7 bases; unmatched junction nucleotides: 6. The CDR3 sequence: CATSVGTGLNEQFF. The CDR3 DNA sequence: TGTGCCACCAGCGTAGGGACAGGGCTAAATGAGCAGTTCTTC.

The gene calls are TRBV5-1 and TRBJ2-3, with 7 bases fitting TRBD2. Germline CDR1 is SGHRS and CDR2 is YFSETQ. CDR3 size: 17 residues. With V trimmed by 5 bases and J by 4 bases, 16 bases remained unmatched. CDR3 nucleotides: TGCGCCAGCAGTGAATGTTTTGCTAGCGGCCCTTCAGATACGCAGTATTTT. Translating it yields CASSECFASGPSDTQYF.

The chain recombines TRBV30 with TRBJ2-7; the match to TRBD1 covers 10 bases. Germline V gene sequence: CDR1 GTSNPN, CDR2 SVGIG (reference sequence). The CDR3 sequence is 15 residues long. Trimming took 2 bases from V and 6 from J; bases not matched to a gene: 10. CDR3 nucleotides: TGTGCCTGGAGTCCGCCGGGACAGGGGAGCTGCGAGCAGTACTTC. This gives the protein CAWSPPGQGSCEQYF.

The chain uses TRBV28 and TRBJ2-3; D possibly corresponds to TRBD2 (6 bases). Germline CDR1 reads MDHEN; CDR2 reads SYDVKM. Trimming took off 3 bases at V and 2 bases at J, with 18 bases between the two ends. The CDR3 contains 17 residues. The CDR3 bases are TGTGCCAGCAGTTTTTCCTCGGGGGTGCCGAACACAGATACGCAGTATTTT. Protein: CASSFSSGVPNTDTQYF.

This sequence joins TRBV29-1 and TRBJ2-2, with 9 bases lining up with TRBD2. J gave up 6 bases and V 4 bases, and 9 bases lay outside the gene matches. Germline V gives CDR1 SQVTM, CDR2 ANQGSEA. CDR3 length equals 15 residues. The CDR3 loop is CSVVNGGGAPGELFF. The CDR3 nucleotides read TGCAGCGTTGTTAATGGCGGGGGGGCCCCCGGGGAGCTGTTTTTT.

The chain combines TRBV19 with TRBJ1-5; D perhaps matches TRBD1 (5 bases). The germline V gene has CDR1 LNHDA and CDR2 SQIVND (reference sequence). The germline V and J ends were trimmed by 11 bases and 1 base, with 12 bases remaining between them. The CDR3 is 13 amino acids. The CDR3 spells CAGGGGSNQPQHF. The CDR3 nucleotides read TGTGCCGGCGGGGGAGGCAGCAATCAGCCCCAGCATTTT.

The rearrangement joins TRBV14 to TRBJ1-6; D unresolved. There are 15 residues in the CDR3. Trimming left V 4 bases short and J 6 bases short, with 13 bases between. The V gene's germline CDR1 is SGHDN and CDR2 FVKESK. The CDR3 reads CASSPSGIPNSPLHF. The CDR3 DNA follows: TGTGCCAGCAGCCCGTCAGGCATCCCTAATTCACCCCTCCACTTT.

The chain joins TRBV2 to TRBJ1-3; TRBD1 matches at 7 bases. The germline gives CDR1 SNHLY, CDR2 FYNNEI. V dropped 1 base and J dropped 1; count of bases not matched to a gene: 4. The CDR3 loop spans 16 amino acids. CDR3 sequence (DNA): TGTGCCAGCAGTGAAGTCGAGACAGGGTCTGGAAACACCATATATTTT. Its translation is CASSEVETGSGNTIYF.

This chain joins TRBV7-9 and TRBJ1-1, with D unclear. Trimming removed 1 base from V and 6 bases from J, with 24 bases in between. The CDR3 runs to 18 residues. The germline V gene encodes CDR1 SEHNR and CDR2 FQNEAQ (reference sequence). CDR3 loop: CASSLELRETASVAEAFF. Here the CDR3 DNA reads TGTGCCAGCAGCTTAGAACTCCGGGAGACCGCATCCGTCGCTGAAGCTTTCTTT.

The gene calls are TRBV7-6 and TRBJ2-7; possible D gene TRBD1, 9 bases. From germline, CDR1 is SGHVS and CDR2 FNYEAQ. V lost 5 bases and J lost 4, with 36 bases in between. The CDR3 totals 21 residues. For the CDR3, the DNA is TGTGCCAGCAGCGAACGGAGGTGGACAGGGGAACGAGCGGGAGTGGGGTACGAGCAGTACTTC. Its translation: CASSERRWTGERAGVGYEQYF.

DNA of the CDR3: TGCGCCAGCAGCCACCCTCCCATCCGGAGGATAGTTAGCAATCAGCCCCAGCATTTT. Residues: CASSHPPIRRIVSNQPQHF. V usage is TRBV4-3 and J usage is TRBJ1-5; D not resolved. Trimming removed 3 bases at V and 0 bases at J, with 21 bases between. This CDR3 contains 19 residues. Germline loops: CDR1 LGHNA, CDR2 YSLEER.

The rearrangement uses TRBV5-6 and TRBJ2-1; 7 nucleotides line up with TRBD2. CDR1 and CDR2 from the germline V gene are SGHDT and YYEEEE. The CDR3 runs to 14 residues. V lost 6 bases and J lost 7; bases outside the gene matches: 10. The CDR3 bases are TGTGCCAGCACCGGGAGCGGGGTGGAGAATGAGCAGTTCTTC. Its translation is CASTGSGVENEQFF.

Here the CDR3 reads CASSARTGGNGNTIYF. The CDR3 DNA is TGTGCCAGCAGTGCCCGGACAGGGGGAAATGGAAACACCATATATTTT. The chain uses TRBV6-4 and TRBJ1-3; 10 nucleotides match TRBD1. The ends lost 4 bases at V and 3 bases at J; junction bases unmatched: 6. The CDR3 extends over 16 amino acids. CDR1 and CDR2 from the germline V gene are MRHNA and SNTAGT.

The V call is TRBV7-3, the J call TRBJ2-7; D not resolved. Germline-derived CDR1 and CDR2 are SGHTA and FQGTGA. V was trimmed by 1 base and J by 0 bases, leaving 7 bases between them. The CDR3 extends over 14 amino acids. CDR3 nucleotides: TGTGCCAGCAGCTTAAGACTTTCCTCCTACGAGCAGTACTTC. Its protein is CASSLRLSSYEQYF. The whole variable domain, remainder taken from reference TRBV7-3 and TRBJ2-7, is GAGVSQTPSNKVTEKGKYVELRCDPISGHTALYWYRQSLGQGPEFLIYFQGTGAADDSGLPNDRFFAVRPEGSVSTLKIQRTERGDSAVYLCASSLRLSSYEQYFGPGTRLTVT.

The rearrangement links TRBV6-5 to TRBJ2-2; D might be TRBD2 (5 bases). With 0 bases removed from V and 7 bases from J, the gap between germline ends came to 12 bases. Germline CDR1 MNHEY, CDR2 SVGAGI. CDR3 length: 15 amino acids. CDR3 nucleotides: TGTGCCAGCAGTTACTCGACCGGGAATAACGGGGAGCTGTTTTTT. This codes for CASSYSTGNNGELFF.

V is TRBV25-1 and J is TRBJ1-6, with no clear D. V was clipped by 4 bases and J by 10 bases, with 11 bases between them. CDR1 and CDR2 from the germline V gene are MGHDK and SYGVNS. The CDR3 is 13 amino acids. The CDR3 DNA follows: TGTGCCAGCAGTGGTTCGAGGGTATCACCCCTCCACTTT. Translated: CASSGSRVSPLHF.